The sequence of this TCR beta chain was determined in a study of T cell responses to AZD1222 COVID-19 vaccine. Study observations and caveats: Clonal diversity was possibly underestimated, and the donors were mostly white British, with more females.

V lost 3 bases and J 0 bases, leaving 14 bases between the germline ends. Germline assignment: CDR1 LNHDA and CDR2 SQIVND (reference sequence). CDR3 size: 16 residues. With respect to this clone: Its specificity is unknown.

The assay was immunoSEQ multiplex PCR, and TCRdb's table has in-frame clones only and misses some. This table holds about 150,000 clones, about nine tenths found once. The TCR was taken from an adult who had recovered from COVID-19. V usage is TRBV19 and J usage is TRBJ1-1, with D possibly TRBD1 on 5 matching bases. Sequences were derived from peripheral blood, sampled after recovery from COVID-19. The CDR3 loop is CASSILRGSMNTEAFF. For the CDR3, the DNA is TGTGCCAGTAGTATCCTCCGGGGGTCCATGAACACTGAAGCTTTCTTT.